This T cell receptor (beta chain) comes out of a study of shared clonotypes between healthy human individuals. For the study at large: With ages of 18 to 49, the donors were a couple of women and a few men.

Free of recent acute infections or vaccinations, the donors were healthy HIV-negative adults. Caucasian adults living in Nashville, Tennessee, provided all samples. Every subset had its genomic DNA shared out evenly among several immunoSEQ plates. Some clones are missing from TCRdb's copy, which holds only in-frame ones; the method was immunoSEQ multiplex PCR. The sample shows some 2,000,000 clones, more than 90% of them seen only once. V dropped 2 bases and J dropped 5 bases, with 6 bases sitting between them. Germline CDR1 SEHNR, CDR2 FQNEAQ (reference sequence). This CDR3 spans 12 amino acids. Specimen: naive CD4+ T cells sorted from blood. Subset reported: CD45RA+ positively selected. The V gene is TRBV7-9, the J gene TRBJ1-2; D remains ambiguous. The origin of this receptor is a man between 18 and 29 years old in good health. CDR3 coding DNA: TGTGCCAGCAGCTTAAAGGAGTATGGCTACACCTTC. It specifies CASSLKEYGYTF.